This entry describes one T cell receptor (beta chain). Sequencing used immunoSEQ multiplex PCR; TCRdb keeps in-frame clones, though not all of them. The sample shows under 35,000 clones, over 80% of them seen only once. This record belongs to a study of T cells in narcolepsy. Germline V gene lookup returns CDR1 MDHEN and CDR2 SYDVKM. The V end was cut by 4 bases, the J end by 5 bases, with 29 bases between. This CDR3 spans 19 amino acids. The sequenced material came from memory (CD45RA-) CD4+ T cells from blood. The TCR was taken from a human donor in good health. The chain links TRBV28 to TRBJ2-5; perhaps TRBD1 as D (7 bases). The CDR3 is CASSSPRGGFQGGGETQYF. DNA of the CDR3: TGTGCCAGCAGTTCACCCCGAGGGGGCTTCCAGGGAGGCGGTGAGACCCAGTACTTC. The complete variable domain, with remaining parts taken from reference TRBV28 and TRBJ2-5, reads DVKVTQSSRYLVKRTGEKVFLECVQDMDHENMFWYRQDPGLGLRLIYFSYDVKMKEKGDIPEGYSVSREKKERFSLILESASTNQTSMYLCASSSPRGGFQGGGETQYFGPGTRLLVL.